Here is one T cell receptor (beta chain) with its context. Its binding antigen is unknown. Base quality data are lacking; no much larger clone is found one base away. This sample was included in a study of OX40 agonist ivuxolimab in advanced cancers. Regarding the study in general: Ivuxolimab was an agonistic, fully human IgG2 monoclonal antibody directed against OX40 (CD134), a costimulatory receptor. Peripheral TCRbeta sequencing aimed to test whether ivuxolimab altered TCR sequence diversity and caused clonal T-cell expansion. The paper reports the monotherapy dose-escalation portion (N of about 52 patients) of the phase I ivuxolimab trial. The dose-escalation cohort was about 83% male with a mean age of 60 years, ranging from roughly 23 to 85. Intravenous ivuxolimab was administered to patients every 2 weeks at six dose levels: 0.01, 0.1, 0.3, 1.5, 3 and 10 mg/kg. Of the approximately 50 dose-escalation patients, hepatocellular carcinoma was present in approximately 20, melanoma in roughly 15, renal cell carcinoma in 9 and head and neck cancer in 9. Partial responses occurred in three dose-escalation patients, of whom one had hepatocellular carcinoma and two had cutaneous melanoma. Prior anti-PD-1, anti-PD-L1 or anti-CTLA-4 therapy was permitted, and checkpoint inhibitors had been received by roughly two fifths of dose-escalation patients. Paper-wide results and their limitations: Partial responders in the 0.1-3.0 mg/kg groups had among the lowest normalized peripheral clonal expansion, especially among CD8+ T cells. The antigen specificity of the clonally expanded peripheral T cells was not determined. Low levels of normalized T-cell clonal expansion were also seen in some patients who did not respond. On average, CD8+ T cells showed more expanded clones than CD4+ T cells after ivuxolimab. At doses of 0.1 to 3.0 mg/kg, clonal expansion of both CD4+ and CD8+ blood T cells was observed from baseline to week 6.

The trial excluded patients who had a history of autoimmune disease or who were on systemic immunosuppression. Peripheral blood for TCR sequencing was collected from all dose cohorts at baseline, on cycle 4 day 1, and on cycle 7 day 1. Samples were obtained from an open-label, multicenter, first-in-human phase I dose-escalation trial of ivuxolimab. Adults with locally advanced or metastatic melanoma, renal cell, hepatocellular, or head and neck squamous cell carcinoma were enrolled in the trial. Before TCR sequencing, CD4+ T cells and CD8+ T cells from peripheral blood were sorted into separate populations. The CDR3 has 14 amino acids, counting the end cysteine and phenylalanine. Only the CDR3 DNA stays, 42 bases, in frame from base 1. Via the germline V gene, CDR1 is SGHAT and CDR2 FQNNGV. Genomic DNA was isolated from the sorted cells so that the TCRbeta CDR3 region could be sequenced. The immunoSEQ Assay was used to sequence the TCRbeta CDR3 regions. The table comes from immuneACCESS by way of TCRdb, which keeps in-frame sequences with V and J called. Part of the clones is missing from these tables; in studies checked, under half for an unresolved V gene and the rest for unknown reasons. The sample table holds 130,000 or so clones, of which about 92% were seen once. The ten largest make up roughly 1% of the sample.

The V and J genes are TRBV11-2 and TRBJ2-5; TRBD1 might be the D gene, on 6 matching bases. The J call is uncertain, as TRBJ2-7 better fits the DNA end. Sequences were derived from CD4+ or CD8+ T cells sorted from blood, sampled in a trial of the OX40 agonist ivuxolimab. The sequence came from an adult with an advanced solid tumor such as melanoma, head and neck, liver or kidney cancer. CDR3 region: CASSLGTPSYEQYF. DNA sequence: TGTGCCAGCAGCTTGGGGACACCATCCTACGAGCAGTACTTC.